A selection of T cell receptor beta chains follows, all from one sample in a study of cytomegalovirus exposure and HLA in healthy donors. TCRdb's table, derived via immunoSEQ multiplex PCR, lists solely in-frame clones and lacks some. This sample's table has 110,000 to 150,000 clones. Material for sequencing was PBMCs. The receptor set was obtained from a woman aged 18-30 years in good health and CMV-seronegative. Both conserved end residues are part of each CDR3. Fields, in order: D gene, V gene, J gene, CDR3 DNA, CDR3 protein. D genes are given only for firm matches.

d_call: TRBD1
v_call: TRBV5-1
j_call: TRBJ1-2
cdr3_nt: TGCGCCAGCAGCTTGGGTCGGACAGGGGGCGGCTACACCTTC
cdr3_aa: CASSLGRTGGGYTF

d_call: .
v_call: TRBV29-1
j_call: TRBJ1-2
cdr3_nt: TGCAGCGTTGAATCAGGGTTCGGTGGCTACACCTTC
cdr3_aa: CSVESGFGGYTF

d_call: .
v_call: TRBV7-2
j_call: TRBJ2-2
cdr3_nt: TGTGCCAGCAGCTTATACAGGAACACCGGGGAGCTGTTTTTT
cdr3_aa: CASSLYRNTGELFF

d_call: .
v_call: TRBV9
j_call: TRBJ1-4
cdr3_nt: TGTGCCAGCAGCCCAGAAGGCGGCCTGAATGAAAAACTGTTTTTT
cdr3_aa: CASSPEGGLNEKLFF

d_call: TRBD1
v_call: TRBV6-1
j_call: TRBJ1-2
cdr3_nt: TGTGCCAGCAGTGCATTTGGGACAGGGTCATATGGCTACACCTTC
cdr3_aa: CASSAFGTGSYGYTF

d_call: .
v_call: TRBV29-1
j_call: TRBJ2-1
cdr3_nt: TGCAGCGCTACGGGAGTAAGATACAATGAGCAGTTCTTC
cdr3_aa: CSATGVRYNEQFF

d_call: .
v_call: TRBV6-6
j_call: TRBJ2-2
cdr3_nt: TGTGCCAGCAGCCTCGACAGTGTCAACACCGGGGAGCTGTTTTTT
cdr3_aa: CASSLDSVNTGELFF

d_call: .
v_call: TRBV4-1
j_call: TRBJ2-5
cdr3_nt: TGCGCCAGCAGCCAAGACAGAGAGACCCAGTACTTC
cdr3_aa: CASSQDRETQYF

d_call: TRBD1
v_call: TRBV2
j_call: TRBJ1-3
cdr3_nt: TGTGCCAGCAGCGACAGGGAATTTGGTGGAAACACCATATATTTT
cdr3_aa: CASSDREFGGNTIYF

d_call: .
v_call: TRBV25-1
j_call: TRBJ1-4
cdr3_nt: TGTGCCAGCAGTGCCCCCCCAAGGGGGTCATATGAAAAACTGTTTTTT
cdr3_aa: CASSAPPRGSYEKLFF

d_call: TRBD1
v_call: TRBV7-9
j_call: TRBJ1-4
cdr3_nt: TGTGCCAGCAGCCGCGGACAGGGTGCATCTAATGAAAAACTGTTTTTT
cdr3_aa: CASSRGQGASNEKLFF

d_call: TRBD1
v_call: TRBV6-1
j_call: TRBJ1-2
cdr3_nt: TGTGCCAGCAGTGAACAGGGGGCGCGGGGCTACACCTTC
cdr3_aa: CASSEQGARGYTF

d_call: .
v_call: TRBV5-6
j_call: TRBJ1-4
cdr3_nt: TGTGCCAGCAGCTGGGGGGGCCGGGGTGGTGAACTGTTTTTT
cdr3_aa: CASSWGGRGGELFF

d_call: TRBD2
v_call: TRBV30
j_call: TRBJ2-1
cdr3_nt: TGTGCCTGGCAGGACGGGACTACGTACAATGAGCAGTTCTTC
cdr3_aa: CAWQDGTTYNEQFF

d_call: TRBD1
v_call: TRBV10-3
j_call: TRBJ1-2
cdr3_nt: TGTGCCATCAGACGATCCGGGACAGGCCATGGCTACACCTTC
cdr3_aa: CAIRRSGTGHGYTF

d_call: .
v_call: TRBV4-1
j_call: TRBJ1-2
cdr3_nt: TGCGCCAGCAGCCAAGTTAGGGGAGGAAAGAAAACTAACTATGGCTACACCTTC
cdr3_aa: CASSQVRGGKKTNYGYTF

d_call: .
v_call: TRBV11-2
j_call: TRBJ2-5
cdr3_nt: TGTGCCAGCAGCTTCAATACAGGGATGGGGGAGACCCAGTACTTC
cdr3_aa: CASSFNTGMGETQYF

d_call: TRBD2
v_call: TRBV7-2
j_call: TRBJ2-1
cdr3_nt: TGTGCCAGCAGCTTAGGAGGGACTAGCGGGAGCAATGAGCAGTTCTTC
cdr3_aa: CASSLGGTSGSNEQFF

d_call: TRBD2
v_call: TRBV7-3
j_call: TRBJ2-2
cdr3_nt: TGTGCCAGCAGCGCGAGGTTGGCGGGAGGGCTGAGCACCGGGGAGCTGTTTTTT
cdr3_aa: CASSARLAGGLSTGELFF

d_call: TRBD2
v_call: TRBV6-5
j_call: TRBJ2-1
cdr3_nt: TGTGCCAGCAGTTACATTGCGGGAGGTATTGAGCAGTTCTTC
cdr3_aa: CASSYIAGGIEQFF

d_call: .
v_call: TRBV19
j_call: TRBJ1-1
cdr3_nt: TGTGCCAGTAGGTACAGGGCCGTGAACACTGAAGCTTTCTTT
cdr3_aa: CASRYRAVNTEAFF

d_call: TRBD1
v_call: TRBV7-9
j_call: TRBJ1-4
cdr3_nt: TGTGCCAGCAGCCCCACAGGGGGCGCCGAGGAAAAACTGTTTTTT
cdr3_aa: CASSPTGGAEEKLFF

d_call: .
v_call: TRBV5-6
j_call: TRBJ2-5
cdr3_nt: TGTGCCAGCAGCTTCCAGGGTCGGGAGACCCAGTACTTC
cdr3_aa: CASSFQGRETQYF

d_call: .
v_call: TRBV5-1
j_call: TRBJ2-3
cdr3_nt: TGCGCCAGCAGCTTACTGCCACTTACTAGCACAGATACGCAGTATTTT
cdr3_aa: CASSLLPLTSTDTQYF

d_call: TRBD2
v_call: TRBV14
j_call: TRBJ2-7
cdr3_nt: TGTGCCAGCAGCCATGGCGGGGGACTCTACGAGCAGTACTTC
cdr3_aa: CASSHGGGLYEQYF

d_call: TRBD1
v_call: TRBV6-6
j_call: TRBJ2-7
cdr3_nt: TGTGCCAGCAACGCACCCGGGACAGGGGCCCACGAGCAGTACTTC
cdr3_aa: CASNAPGTGAHEQYF

d_call: .
v_call: TRBV6-1
j_call: TRBJ1-2
cdr3_nt: TGTGCCAGCAGGGGAGGGGATACTGGTTCTGGCTACACCTTC
cdr3_aa: CASRGGDTGSGYTF

d_call: TRBD2
v_call: TRBV19
j_call: TRBJ2-1
cdr3_nt: TGTGCCAGTAGTATACCGGGGACTAGCGGGTCCTACAATGAGCAGTTCTTC
cdr3_aa: CASSIPGTSGSYNEQFF

d_call: .
v_call: TRBV5-1
j_call: TRBJ1-2
cdr3_nt: TGCGCCAGCAGCTCCCGAGAAGGGAGGGAAGGCTACACCTTC
cdr3_aa: CASSSREGREGYTF

d_call: TRBD1
v_call: TRBV12-5
j_call: TRBJ1-1
cdr3_nt: TGTGCTAGTGGTTTGAACAGGGGGCGCGGGACTGAAGCTTTCTTT
cdr3_aa: CASGLNRGRGTEAFF

d_call: .
v_call: TRBV5-4
j_call: TRBJ2-1
cdr3_nt: TGTGCCAGCAGCCCCACAGGCTTCAATGAGCAGTTCTTC
cdr3_aa: CASSPTGFNEQFF

d_call: TRBD1
v_call: TRBV2
j_call: TRBJ2-1
cdr3_nt: TGTGCCAGCAAGGGGGAGAGAGGGGGCTTAAATGAGCAGTTCTTC
cdr3_aa: CASKGERGGLNEQFF

d_call: .
v_call: TRBV7-6
j_call: TRBJ2-3
cdr3_nt: TGTGCCAGCGCGATGATCACAGATACGCAGTATTTT
cdr3_aa: CASAMITDTQYF

d_call: .
v_call: TRBV19
j_call: TRBJ2-3
cdr3_nt: TGTGCCAGTTCTATTCGTAGTTCCCCCACAGATACGCAGTATTTT
cdr3_aa: CASSIRSSPTDTQYF

d_call: .
v_call: TRBV7-2
j_call: TRBJ1-4
cdr3_nt: TGTGCCAGCAGCTTAGGGGGCTTTGGGACTAATGAAAAACTGTTTTTT
cdr3_aa: CASSLGGFGTNEKLFF

d_call: .
v_call: TRBV4-1
j_call: TRBJ2-3
cdr3_nt: TGCGCCAGCAGCCAAGGGCGCCGGGAGAGCACAGATACGCAGTATTTT
cdr3_aa: CASSQGRRESTDTQYF

d_call: TRBD1
v_call: TRBV7-6
j_call: TRBJ2-2
cdr3_nt: TGTGCCAGCACCCTAACTCAGGGGGCCGACGGGGAGCTGTTTTTT
cdr3_aa: CASTLTQGADGELFF

d_call: .
v_call: TRBV23-1
j_call: TRBJ1-1
cdr3_nt: TGCGCCAGCAGTCAATTAACAGGGATGAACACTGAAGCTTTCTTT
cdr3_aa: CASSQLTGMNTEAFF

d_call: .
v_call: TRBV6-5
j_call: TRBJ2-7
cdr3_nt: TGTGCCAGCAATCGAGGGGGCGAGCAGTACTTC
cdr3_aa: CASNRGGEQYF

d_call: .
v_call: TRBV10-1
j_call: TRBJ2-1
cdr3_nt: TGCGCCAGCAGTGATTGGCGGGGCTCGAACAATGAGCAGTTCTTC
cdr3_aa: CASSDWRGSNNEQFF

d_call: TRBD1
v_call: TRBV6-5
j_call: TRBJ1-1
cdr3_nt: TGTGCCAGCAGTCAACAGGGGACCACTGAAGCTTTCTTT
cdr3_aa: CASSQQGTTEAFF

d_call: TRBD1
v_call: TRBV10-1
j_call: TRBJ2-1
cdr3_nt: TGCGCCAGCAGTGTTACCGGGACAGGGGGCTGGAATGAGCAGTTCTTC
cdr3_aa: CASSVTGTGGWNEQFF

d_call: .
v_call: TRBV4-2
j_call: TRBJ1-2
cdr3_nt: TGTGCCAGCAGCCCAGGGGTATCCCCCTATGGCTACACCTTC
cdr3_aa: CASSPGVSPYGYTF

d_call: .
v_call: TRBV4-2
j_call: TRBJ2-7
cdr3_nt: TGTGCCAGCAGCCAAGAGAGGACAGACTCCTACGAGCAGTACTTC
cdr3_aa: CASSQERTDSYEQYF

d_call: .
v_call: TRBV7-3
j_call: TRBJ2-1
cdr3_nt: TGTGCCAGCAGCTTAATTGCCACAATCACCAATGAGCAGTTCTTC
cdr3_aa: CASSLIATITNEQFF

d_call: .
v_call: TRBV21-1
j_call: TRBJ2-4
cdr3_nt: TGTGCCAGCAGCAAATTGGCGGTCGGGGAGGGGGTAGCCAAAAACATTCAGTACTTC
cdr3_aa: CASSKLAVGEGVAKNIQYF